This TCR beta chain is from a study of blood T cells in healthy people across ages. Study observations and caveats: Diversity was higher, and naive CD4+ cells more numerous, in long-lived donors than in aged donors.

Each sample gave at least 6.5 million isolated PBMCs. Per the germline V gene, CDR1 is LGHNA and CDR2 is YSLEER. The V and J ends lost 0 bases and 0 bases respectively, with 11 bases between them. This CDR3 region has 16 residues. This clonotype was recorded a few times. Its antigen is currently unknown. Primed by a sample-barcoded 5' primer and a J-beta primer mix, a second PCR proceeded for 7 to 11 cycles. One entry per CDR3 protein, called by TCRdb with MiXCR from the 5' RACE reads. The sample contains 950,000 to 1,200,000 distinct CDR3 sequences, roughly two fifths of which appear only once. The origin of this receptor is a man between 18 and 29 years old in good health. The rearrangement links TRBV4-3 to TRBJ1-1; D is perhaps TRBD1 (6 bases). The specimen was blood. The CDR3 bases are TGCGCCAGCAGCCAAGAAGTGGGGGCCATGAACACTGAAGCTTTCTTT. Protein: CASSQEVGAMNTEAFF.